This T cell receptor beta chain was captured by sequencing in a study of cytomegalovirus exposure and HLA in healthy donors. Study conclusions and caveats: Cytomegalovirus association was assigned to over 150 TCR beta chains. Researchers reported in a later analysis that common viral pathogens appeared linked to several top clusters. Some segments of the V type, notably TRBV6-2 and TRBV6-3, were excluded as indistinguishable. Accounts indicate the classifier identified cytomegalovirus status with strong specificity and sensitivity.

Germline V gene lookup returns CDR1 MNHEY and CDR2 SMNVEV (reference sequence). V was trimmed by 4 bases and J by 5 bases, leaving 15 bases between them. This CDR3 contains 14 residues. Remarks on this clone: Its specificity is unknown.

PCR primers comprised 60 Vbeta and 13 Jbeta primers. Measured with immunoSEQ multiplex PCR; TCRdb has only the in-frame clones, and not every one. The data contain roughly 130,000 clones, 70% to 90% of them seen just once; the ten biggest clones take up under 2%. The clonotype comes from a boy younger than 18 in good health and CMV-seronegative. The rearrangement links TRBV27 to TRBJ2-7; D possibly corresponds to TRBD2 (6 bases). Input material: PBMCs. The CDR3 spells CASSSSGVRNEQYF. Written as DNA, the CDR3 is TGTGCCAGCAGTTCCTCGGGGGTACGGAACGAGCAGTACTTC.